Following are 11 T cell receptor beta chains from one sample sequenced in a study of cytomegalovirus exposure and HLA in healthy donors. This PCR relied on a set of 60 Vbeta primers and 13 Jbeta primers. Produced via immunoSEQ multiplex PCR; TCRdb's table is partial and in-frame only. The sample holds around 210,000 clones, roughly 81% seen once. Sequencing was done on a sample of PBMCs. Every receptor here comes from a girl between 2 and 10 years old in good health and CMV-seronegative.

In DNA form, the CDR3 reads TGTGCCAGCAGTTACTCCCCAGCGACAGGGGGAAAACTGTTTTTT. Its translation: CASSYSPATGGKLFF. The J gene is TRBJ1-4, the V gene TRBV6-5, with TRBD1 identical over 9 bases. The J segment lost 10 bases and the V segment lost 0 bases, leaving 6 bases of the junction unmatched. Germline CDR1 is MNHEY and CDR2 is SVGAGI. The CDR3 spans 15 residues.

In this sample, this clone turned up once. This rearrangement joins TRBV15 to TRBJ2-5, with D possibly being TRBD1 (6 bases). Trimming removed 3 bases from V and 5 bases from J, with 19 bases in between. The CDR3 spans 16 residues. Germline values: CDR1 LNHNV, CDR2 YYDKDF (reference sequence). The CDR3 here is CATSSELGRGAETQYF. Written as DNA, the CDR3 is TGTGCCACCAGCAGCGAGCTTGGCAGGGGTGCTGAGACCCAGTACTTC.

The chain carries TRBV27 and TRBJ1-1; D gene ambiguous. The CDR3 has 12 amino acids. Between the trimmed V and J ends, which lost 6 bases and 1 base, there was a span of 6 bases. Germline loops: CDR1 MNHEY, CDR2 SMNVEV (reference sequence). This CDR3 reads CASRGRNTEAFF. Here the CDR3 DNA reads TGTGCCAGCAGGGGGAGGAACACTGAAGCTTTCTTT.

The chain employs TRBV2 and TRBJ2-2; possible D gene TRBD2, 7 bases. Germline V CDR1 and CDR2: SNHLY, FYNNEI. CDR3 length: 15 residues. V was cut by 8 bases and J by 5 bases, with 18 bases left in between. CDR3 residues: CASVRGASPTGELFF. The CDR3 DNA reads TGTGCCAGCGTCCGGGGGGCATCTCCAACCGGGGAGCTGTTTTTT.

This clone was counted between two and nine times. The J gene is TRBJ1-4, the V gene TRBV6-1; 8 bases line up with TRBD1. Germline assignment: CDR1 MNHNS and CDR2 SASEGT. CDR3 size: 14 residues. Germline trimming cut 8 bases from V and 8 bases from J; bases unmatched to any gene: 10. CDR3 sequence reads: CASGGQANGEKLFF. CDR3 nucleotide sequence: TGTGCCAGCGGGGGACAGGCAAACGGAGAAAAACTGTTTTTT.

The V and J genes are TRBV29-1 and TRBJ1-3, with TRBD1 matching over 7 bases. CDR1 is SQVTM, CDR2 ANQGSEA, per germline. The V segment lost 7 bases and the J segment 3 bases; nucleotides outside the gene matches: 3. The CDR3 extends over 12 amino acids. The CDR3 coding sequence is TGCAGCGGCCGGGACAGTGGAAACACCATATATTTT. It translates to CSGRDSGNTIYF.

CDR3 sequence: CASREPFSEAFF. CDR3 DNA sequence: TGTGCCAGCAGGGAACCTTTTTCTGAAGCTTTCTTT. The chain recombines TRBV6-1 with TRBJ1-1, with D unresolved. CDR1 MNHNS and CDR2 SASEGT come from the germline V gene. Trimming pared 6 bases from V and 6 bases from J, leaving 11 bases between. This CDR3 region has 12 residues.

This chain joins TRBV27 and TRBJ1-1, with a weak D call TRBD1 (5 bases). V gave up 5 bases and J gave up 1 base, with 14 bases separating them. The germline CDR1 and CDR2 sequences are MNHEY and SMNVEV (reference sequence). This CDR3 is 15 amino acids long. The CDR3, as DNA: TGTGCCAGCAGTACTCCGGGACTCCGGAACACTGAAGCTTTCTTT. Its protein product is CASSTPGLRNTEAFF.

This clone was counted a few times. This chain uses TRBV5-1 with TRBJ1-4; tentative D call: TRBD1 (5 bases). Germline CDR1 reads SGHRS; CDR2 reads YFSETQ. The CDR3 length is 15 residues. V lost 0 bases and J 7 bases, leaving 13 bases between the germline ends. The CDR3 nucleotides are TGCGCCAGCAGCTTGGTAGGGGACGGGGGTGAAAAACTGTTTTTT. Its protein product is CASSLVGDGGEKLFF.

This chain uses TRBV7-2 with TRBJ2-1, with 9 bases fitting TRBD2. The CDR3 spans 15 residues. Germline CDR1 SGHTA, CDR2 FQGNSA. V lost 1 base and J lost 3; bases outside the gene matches: 1. Written as DNA, the CDR3 is TGTGCCAGCAGCTTAGGCGGGGGGGGCTACAATGAGCAGTTCTTC. As protein: CASSLGGGGYNEQFF.

The chain has TRBV6-1 and TRBJ2-3, with a weak D call TRBD2 (7 bases). The CDR3 is 14 residues long. Germline V gene lookup returns CDR1 MNHNS and CDR2 SASEGT. V was cut by 8 bases and J by 6 bases, with 18 bases left in between. The CDR3 nucleotides are TGTGCCAGCTGCTATGGGGGGGCCTCCGATACGCAGTATTTT. Residues: CASCYGGASDTQYF.